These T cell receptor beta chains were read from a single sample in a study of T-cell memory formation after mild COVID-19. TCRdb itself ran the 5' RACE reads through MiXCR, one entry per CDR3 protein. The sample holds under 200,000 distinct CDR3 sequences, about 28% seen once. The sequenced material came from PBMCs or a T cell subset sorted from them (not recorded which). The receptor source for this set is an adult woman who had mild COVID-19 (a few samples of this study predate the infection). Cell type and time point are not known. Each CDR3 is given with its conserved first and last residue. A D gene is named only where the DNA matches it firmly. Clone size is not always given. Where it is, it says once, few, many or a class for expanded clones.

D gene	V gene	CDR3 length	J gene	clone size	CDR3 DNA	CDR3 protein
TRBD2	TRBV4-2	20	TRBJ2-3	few	TGTGCCAGCAGCCAACGACTAGCGGGAGGAGGGGGGATTGGACAGGATACGCAGTATTTT	CASSQRLAGGGGIGQDTQYF
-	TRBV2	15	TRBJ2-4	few	TGTGCCAGCAGTGACCCCGACTCCGGCAAAAACATTCAGTACTTC	CASSDPDSGKNIQYF
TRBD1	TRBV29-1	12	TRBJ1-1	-	TGCAGCGTGGGTGACAGGGAGGGTGAAGCTTTCTTT	CSVGDREGEAFF
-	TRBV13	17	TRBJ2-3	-	TGTGCCAGCAGCCCCGCCTCAAAAGAATGGGGCACAGATACGCAGTATTTT	CASSPASKEWGTDTQYF
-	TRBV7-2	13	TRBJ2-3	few	TGTGCCAGCAGCTTAGTAGGGTCAGATACGCAGTATTTT	CASSLVGSDTQYF
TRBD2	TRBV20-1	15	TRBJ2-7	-	TGCAGTGCTAGAGACGCGGCTAGCGGGGGCTACGAGCAGTACTTC	CSARDAASGGYEQYF
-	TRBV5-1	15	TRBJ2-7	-	TGCGCCAGCGGATATACAGGTGACCCCCTGGTCGAGCAGTACTTC	CASGYTGDPLVEQYF
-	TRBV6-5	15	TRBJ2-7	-	TGTGCCAGCAGTTATGGTCGGCCGCTCTCCTACGAGCAGTACTTC	CASSYGRPLSYEQYF
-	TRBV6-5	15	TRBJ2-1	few	TGTGCCAGCAGTTCGGTCCAACTAGGATCGAATGAGCAGTTCTTC	CASSSVQLGSNEQFF
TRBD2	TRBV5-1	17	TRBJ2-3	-	TGCGCCAGCAGCTTGGACCTAGCGGGCCTCGACACAGATACGCAGTATTTT	CASSLDLAGLDTDTQYF
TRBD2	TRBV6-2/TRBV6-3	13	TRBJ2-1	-	TGTGCCAGCATGTTAGCGGGAGTGGCTGAGCAGTTCTTC	CASMLAGVAEQFF
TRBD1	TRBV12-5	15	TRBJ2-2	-	TGTGCTAGTGGCAATCAACAGGGGGCAGCGGGGGAGCTGTTTTTT	CASGNQQGAAGELFF
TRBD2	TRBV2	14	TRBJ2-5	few	TGTGCCAGCAGTGGTAGCGGGGGGGGAGAGACCCAGTACTTC	CASSGSGGGETQYF
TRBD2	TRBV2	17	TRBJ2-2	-	TGTGCCATCCTGAGGACTAGCGGGGGCCCGGACACCGGGGAGCTGTTTTTT	CAILRTSGGPDTGELFF
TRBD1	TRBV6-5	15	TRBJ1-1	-	TGTGCCAGCAGAGGGGACAGGGCTTTGAACACTGAAGCTTTCTTT	CASRGDRALNTEAFF
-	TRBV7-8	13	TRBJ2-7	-	TGTGCCAGCAGCCCCTCTTCAGGGCGTGAGCAGTACTTC	CASSPSSGREQYF
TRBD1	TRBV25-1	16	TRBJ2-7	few	TGTGCCAGCAGTGACCCTAATTGGACAGGGGGCTACGAGCAGTACTTC	CASSDPNWTGGYEQYF